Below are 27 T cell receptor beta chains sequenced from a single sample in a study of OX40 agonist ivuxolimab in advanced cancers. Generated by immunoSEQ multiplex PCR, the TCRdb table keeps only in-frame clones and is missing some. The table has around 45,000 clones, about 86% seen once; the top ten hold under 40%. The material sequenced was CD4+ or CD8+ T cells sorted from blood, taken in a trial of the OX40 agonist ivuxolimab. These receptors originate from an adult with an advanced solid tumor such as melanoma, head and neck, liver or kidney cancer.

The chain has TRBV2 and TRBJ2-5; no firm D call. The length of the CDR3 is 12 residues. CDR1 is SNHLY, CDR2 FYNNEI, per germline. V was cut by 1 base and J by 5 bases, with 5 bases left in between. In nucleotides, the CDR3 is TGTGCCAGCAGTGAAGGAAGGGAGACCCAGTACTTC. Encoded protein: CASSEGRETQYF.

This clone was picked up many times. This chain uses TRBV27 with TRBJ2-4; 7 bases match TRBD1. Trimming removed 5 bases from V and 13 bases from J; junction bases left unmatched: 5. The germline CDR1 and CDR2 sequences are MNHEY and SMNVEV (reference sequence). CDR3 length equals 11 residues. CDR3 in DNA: TGTGCCAGCAGTCCGGGGACAGTACAGTACTTC. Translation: CASSPGTVQYF.

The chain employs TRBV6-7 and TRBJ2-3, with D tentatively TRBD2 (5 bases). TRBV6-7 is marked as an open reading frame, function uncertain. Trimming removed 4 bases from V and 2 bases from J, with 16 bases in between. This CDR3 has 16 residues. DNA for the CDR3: TGTGCCAGCAGTTCCCTGCCCACTAGATTCACAGATACGCAGTATTTT. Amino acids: CASSSLPTRFTDTQYF.

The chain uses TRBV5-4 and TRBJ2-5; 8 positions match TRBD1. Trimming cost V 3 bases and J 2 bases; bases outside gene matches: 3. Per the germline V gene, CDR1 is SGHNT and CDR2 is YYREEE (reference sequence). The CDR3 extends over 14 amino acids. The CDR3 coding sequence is TGTGCCAGCAGCTCCACAGGGGGGCAAGAGACCCAGTACTTC. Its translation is CASSSTGGQETQYF.

CDR3 in DNA: TGTGCCAGCAGCCCCGGTGAGACCCAGTACTTC. Translation: CASSPGETQYF. The chain joins TRBV7-6 to TRBJ2-5; D uncertain. Germline CDR1 is SGHVS and CDR2 is FNYEAQ. This CDR3 spans 11 amino acids. Trimming pared 5 bases from V and 5 bases from J, leaving 6 bases between.

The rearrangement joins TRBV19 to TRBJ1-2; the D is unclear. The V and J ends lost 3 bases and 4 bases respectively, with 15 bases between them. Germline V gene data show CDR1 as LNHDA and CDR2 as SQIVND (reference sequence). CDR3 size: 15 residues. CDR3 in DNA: TGTGCCAGTAGTATGGGAGGAATTCAGCGCTATGGCTACACCTTC. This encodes CASSMGGIQRYGYTF.

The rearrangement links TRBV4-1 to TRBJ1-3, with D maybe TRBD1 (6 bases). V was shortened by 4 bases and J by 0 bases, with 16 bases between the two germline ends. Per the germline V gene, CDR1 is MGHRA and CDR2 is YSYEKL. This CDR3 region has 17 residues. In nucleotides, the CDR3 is TGCGCCAGCAGCCTCCGAAACCAAGGGGGCTCTGGAAACACCATATATTTT. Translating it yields CASSLRNQGGSGNTIYF.

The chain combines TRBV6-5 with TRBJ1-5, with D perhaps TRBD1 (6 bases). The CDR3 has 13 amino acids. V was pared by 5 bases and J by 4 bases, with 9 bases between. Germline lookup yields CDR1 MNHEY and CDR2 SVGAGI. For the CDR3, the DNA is TGTGCCAGCAGTGCAGGGGTTAATCAGCCCCAGCATTTT. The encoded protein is CASSAGVNQPQHF.

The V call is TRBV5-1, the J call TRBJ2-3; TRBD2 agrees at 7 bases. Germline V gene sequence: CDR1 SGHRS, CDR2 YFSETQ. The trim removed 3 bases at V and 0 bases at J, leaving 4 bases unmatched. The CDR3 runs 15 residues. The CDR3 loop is CASSSSGSSTDTQYF. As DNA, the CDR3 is TGCGCCAGCAGCTCTAGCGGATCTAGCACAGATACGCAGTATTTT.

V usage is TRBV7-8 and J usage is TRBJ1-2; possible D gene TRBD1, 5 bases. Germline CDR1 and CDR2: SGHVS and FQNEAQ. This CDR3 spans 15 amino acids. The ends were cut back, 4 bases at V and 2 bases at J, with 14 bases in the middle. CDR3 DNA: TGTGCCAGCAGCTCGACTCAGGGATTGAACTATGGCTACACCTTC. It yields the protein CASSSTQGLNYGYTF.

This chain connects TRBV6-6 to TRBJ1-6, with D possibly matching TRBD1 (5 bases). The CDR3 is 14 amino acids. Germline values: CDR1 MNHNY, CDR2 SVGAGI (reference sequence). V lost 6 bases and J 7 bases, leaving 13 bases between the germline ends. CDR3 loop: CASSTDRNNSPLHF. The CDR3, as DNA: TGTGCCAGCAGCACCGACAGAAACAATTCACCCCTCCACTTT.

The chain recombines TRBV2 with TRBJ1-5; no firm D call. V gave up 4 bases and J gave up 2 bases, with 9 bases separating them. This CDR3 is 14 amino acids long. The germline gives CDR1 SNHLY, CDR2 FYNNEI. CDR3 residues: CASSVLGGNQPQHF. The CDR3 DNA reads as TGTGCCAGCAGTGTTCTGGGCGGCAATCAGCCCCAGCATTTT.

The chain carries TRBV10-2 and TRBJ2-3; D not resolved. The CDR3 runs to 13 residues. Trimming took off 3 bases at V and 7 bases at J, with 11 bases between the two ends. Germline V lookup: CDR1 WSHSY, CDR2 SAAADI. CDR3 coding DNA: TGCGCCAGCAGTGAACCCGACACCTATACGCAGTATTTT. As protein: CASSEPDTYTQYF.

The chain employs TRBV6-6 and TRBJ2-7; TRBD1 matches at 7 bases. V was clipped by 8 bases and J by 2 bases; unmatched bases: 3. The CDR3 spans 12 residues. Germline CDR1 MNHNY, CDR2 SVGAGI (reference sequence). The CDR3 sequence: CASGTDPYEQYF. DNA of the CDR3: TGTGCCAGCGGGACAGACCCCTACGAGCAGTACTTC.

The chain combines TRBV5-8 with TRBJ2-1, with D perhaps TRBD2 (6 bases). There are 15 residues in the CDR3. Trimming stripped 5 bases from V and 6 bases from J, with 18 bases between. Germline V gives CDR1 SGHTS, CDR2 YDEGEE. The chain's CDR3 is CASRDPGLGGNEQFF. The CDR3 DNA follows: TGTGCCAGCAGGGATCCGGGACTGGGCGGCAATGAGCAGTTCTTC. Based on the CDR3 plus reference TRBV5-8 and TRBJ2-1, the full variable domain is EAGVTQSPTHLIKTRGQQATLRCSPISGHTSVYWYQQALGLGLQFLLWYDEGEERNRGNFPPRFSGRQFPNYSSELNVNALELEDSALYLCASRDPGLGGNEQFFGPGTRLTVL.

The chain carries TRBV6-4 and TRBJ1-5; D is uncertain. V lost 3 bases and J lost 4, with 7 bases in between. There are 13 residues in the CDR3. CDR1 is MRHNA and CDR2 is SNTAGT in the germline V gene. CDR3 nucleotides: TGTGCCAGCAGTGAGGCACGTAATCAGCCCCAGCATTTT. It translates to CASSEARNQPQHF.

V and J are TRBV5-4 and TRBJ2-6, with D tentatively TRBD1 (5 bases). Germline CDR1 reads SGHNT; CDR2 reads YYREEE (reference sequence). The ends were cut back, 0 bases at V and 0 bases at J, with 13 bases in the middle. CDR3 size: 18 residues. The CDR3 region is CASSLVNRPFSGANVLTF. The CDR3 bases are TGTGCCAGCAGCTTGGTTAACAGGCCTTTCTCTGGGGCCAACGTCCTGACTTTC. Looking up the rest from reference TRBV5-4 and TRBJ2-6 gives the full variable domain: ETGVTQSPTHLIKTRGQQVTLRCSSQSGHNTVSWYQQALGQGPQFIFQYYREEENGRGNFPPRFSGLQFPNYSSELNVNALELDDSALYLCASSLVNRPFSGANVLTFGAGSRLTVL.

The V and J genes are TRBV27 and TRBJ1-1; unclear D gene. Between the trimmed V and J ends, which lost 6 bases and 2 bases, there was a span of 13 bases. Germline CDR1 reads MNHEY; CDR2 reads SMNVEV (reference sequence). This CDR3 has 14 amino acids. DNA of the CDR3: TGTGCCAGCAGCCCCGGGGTAAGCAACACTGAAGCTTTCTTT. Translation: CASSPGVSNTEAFF.

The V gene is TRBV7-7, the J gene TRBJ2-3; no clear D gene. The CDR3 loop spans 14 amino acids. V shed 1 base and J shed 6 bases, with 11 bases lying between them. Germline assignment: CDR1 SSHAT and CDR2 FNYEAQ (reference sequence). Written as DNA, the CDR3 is TGTGCCAGCAGCTTAGGGGCCCTTCGGGATACGCAGTATTTT. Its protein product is CASSLGALRDTQYF.

The CDR3 DNA follows: TGCGCCAGCAGCCCCGAAGGGACGGAGGGGAATCAGCCCCAGCATTTT. Residues: CASSPEGTEGNQPQHF. The rearrangement uses TRBV5-1 and TRBJ1-5; a weak D match, TRBD1 (5 bases). The germline V gene has CDR1 SGHRS and CDR2 YFSETQ. Deletions cut 4 bases from V and 4 bases from J, with 18 bases between. This CDR3 is built from 16 residues.

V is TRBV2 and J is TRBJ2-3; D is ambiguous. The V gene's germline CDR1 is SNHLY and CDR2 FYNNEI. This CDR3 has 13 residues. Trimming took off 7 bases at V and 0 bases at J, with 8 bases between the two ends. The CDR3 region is CASTYLSTDTQYF. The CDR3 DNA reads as TGTGCCAGCACGTATTTGAGCACAGATACGCAGTATTTT.

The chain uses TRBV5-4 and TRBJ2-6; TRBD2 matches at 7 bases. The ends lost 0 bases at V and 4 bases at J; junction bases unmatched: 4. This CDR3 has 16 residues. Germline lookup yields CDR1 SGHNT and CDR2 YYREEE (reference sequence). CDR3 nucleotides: TGTGCCAGCAGCTTGGCCCCGGGGGGAGGGGCCAACGTCCTGACTTTC. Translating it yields CASSLAPGGGANVLTF.

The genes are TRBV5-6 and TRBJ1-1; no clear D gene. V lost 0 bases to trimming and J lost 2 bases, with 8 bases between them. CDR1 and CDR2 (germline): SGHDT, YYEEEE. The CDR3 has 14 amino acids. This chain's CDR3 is CASSLVGSNTEAFF. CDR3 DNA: TGTGCCAGCAGCTTGGTTGGGTCTAACACTGAAGCTTTCTTT.

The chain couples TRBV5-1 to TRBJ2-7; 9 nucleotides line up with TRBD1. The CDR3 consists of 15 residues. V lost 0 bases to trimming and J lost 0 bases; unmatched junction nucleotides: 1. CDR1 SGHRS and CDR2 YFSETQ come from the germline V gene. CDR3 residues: CASSLEGQGSYEQYF. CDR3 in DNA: TGCGCCAGCAGCTTGGAGGGACAGGGCTCCTACGAGCAGTACTTC.

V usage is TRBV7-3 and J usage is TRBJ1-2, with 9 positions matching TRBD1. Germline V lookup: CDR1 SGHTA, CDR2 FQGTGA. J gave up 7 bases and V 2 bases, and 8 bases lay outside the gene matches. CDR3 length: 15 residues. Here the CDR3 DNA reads TGTGCCAGCAGCTTATCCGGGACAGGGAGCTTTGGCTACACCTTC. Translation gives CASSLSGTGSFGYTF.

This CDR3 is CASSAGRSQETQYF. The CDR3 DNA reads as TGTGCCAGCAGTGCTGGGAGGTCCCAAGAGACCCAGTACTTC. The gene calls are TRBV6-1 and TRBJ2-5; possible D gene TRBD2, 6 bases. This CDR3 has 14 residues. V shed 4 bases and J shed 1 base, with 10 bases lying between them. The germline gives CDR1 MNHNS, CDR2 SASEGT.

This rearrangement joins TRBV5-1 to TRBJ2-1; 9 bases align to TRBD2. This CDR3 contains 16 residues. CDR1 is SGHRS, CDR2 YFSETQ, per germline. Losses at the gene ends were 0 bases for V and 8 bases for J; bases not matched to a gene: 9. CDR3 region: CASSLVSGGTLDEQFF. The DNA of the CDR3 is TGCGCCAGCAGCTTGGTAAGCGGGGGGACGTTAGATGAGCAGTTCTTC.